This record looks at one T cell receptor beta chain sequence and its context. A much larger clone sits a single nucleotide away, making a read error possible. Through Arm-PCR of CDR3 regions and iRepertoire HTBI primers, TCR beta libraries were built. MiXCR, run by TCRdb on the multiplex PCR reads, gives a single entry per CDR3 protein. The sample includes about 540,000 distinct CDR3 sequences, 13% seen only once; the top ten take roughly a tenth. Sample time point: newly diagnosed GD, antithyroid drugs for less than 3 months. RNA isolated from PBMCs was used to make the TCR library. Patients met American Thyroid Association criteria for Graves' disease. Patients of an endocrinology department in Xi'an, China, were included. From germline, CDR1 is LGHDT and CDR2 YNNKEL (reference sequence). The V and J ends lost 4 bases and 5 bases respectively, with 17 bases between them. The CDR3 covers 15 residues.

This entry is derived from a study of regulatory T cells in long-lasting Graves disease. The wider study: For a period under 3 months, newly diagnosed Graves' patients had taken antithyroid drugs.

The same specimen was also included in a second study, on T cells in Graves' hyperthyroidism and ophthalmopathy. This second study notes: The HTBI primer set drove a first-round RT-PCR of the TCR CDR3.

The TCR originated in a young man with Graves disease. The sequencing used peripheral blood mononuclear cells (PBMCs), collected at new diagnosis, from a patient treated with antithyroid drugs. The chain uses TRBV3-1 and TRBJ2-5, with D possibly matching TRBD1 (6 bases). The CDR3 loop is CASSRYGQKGETQYF. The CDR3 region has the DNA TGTGCCAGCAGCCGATACGGACAGAAGGGCGAGACCCAGTACTTC.